The 10 T cell receptor beta chains listed next were all sequenced from one sample in a study of neurological immune-mediated disorders. TCRdb reanalysed the 5' RACE reads using MiXCR and keeps one entry per CDR3 protein. The table lists about 52,000 distinct CDR3 sequences, about 3.8% of them singletons. Source material: PBMCs. The receptors here all came from a man in his fifties or sixties with multiple sclerosis.

The chain uses TRBV7-7 and TRBJ1-5; D gene ambiguous. Germline lookup yields CDR1 SSHAT and CDR2 FNYEAQ (reference sequence). The CDR3 length is 13 residues. The germline V and J ends were trimmed by 3 bases and 3 bases, with 6 bases remaining between them. CDR3 loop: CASSLGTNQPQHF. In nucleotides, the CDR3 is TGTGCCAGCAGCTTGGGCACCAATCAGCCCCAGCATTTT. The variable domain in full, completed from reference TRBV7-7 and TRBJ1-5, reads GAGVSQSPRYKVTKRGQDVTLRCDPISSHATLYWYQQALGQGPEFLTYFNYEAQPDKSGLPSDRFSAERPEGSISTLTIQRTEQRDSAMYRCASSLGTNQPQHFGDGTRLSIL.

This clonotype was found many times. The chain joins TRBV7-3 to TRBJ1-2; no clear D. The CDR3 is 13 amino acids. Germline CDR1 reads SGHTA; CDR2 reads FQGTGA. V lost 2 bases and J 5 bases, leaving 9 bases between the germline ends. The DNA for the CDR3 is TGTGCCAGCAGCTTATATCCGGGTTATGGCTACACCTTC. Its translation is CASSLYPGYGYTF. Full variable domain (missing parts from reference TRBV7-3 and TRBJ1-2): GAGVSQTPSNKVTEKGKYVELRCDPISGHTALYWYRQSLGQGPEFLIYFQGTGAADDSGLPNDRFFAVRPEGSVSTLKIQRTERGDSAVYLCASSLYPGYGYTFGSGTRLTVV.

This clonotype was detected ten times or more. The rearrangement links TRBV5-1 to TRBJ2-3; 9 nucleotides line up with TRBD2. V shed 0 bases, J shed 4 bases, and the junction held 9 bases outside the gene matches. The CDR3 covers 17 residues. The germline V gene has CDR1 SGHRS and CDR2 YFSETQ. The CDR3 DNA reads TGCGCCAGCAGCTTGGCCGGGGCTAGCGGGGCAGCAGATACGCAGTATTTT. It specifies CASSLAGASGAADTQYF.

The sample holds many counts of this clonotype. The J gene is TRBJ2-3, the V gene TRBV28, with D possibly matching TRBD1 (6 bases). Germline V lookup: CDR1 MDHEN, CDR2 SYDVKM. CDR3 length: 15 residues. Trimming shortened V by 6 bases and J by 5 bases, and 18 bases separated the two germline ends. CDR3 nucleotide sequence: TGTGCCAGCAGATCTGGCGGGCAGGGGAAAGATACGCAGTATTTT. Its protein is CASRSGGQGKDTQYF.

The V gene is TRBV4-1, the J gene TRBJ2-3; 13 positions match TRBD2. Germline V CDR1 and CDR2: MGHRA, YSYEKL. The CDR3 contains 17 residues. The J segment lost 1 base and the V segment lost 1 base, leaving 2 bases of the junction unmatched. The CDR3 loop reads CASSQVGTSGGTDTQYF. CDR3 coding DNA: TGCGCCAGCAGCCAAGTGGGGACTAGCGGGGGCACAGATACGCAGTATTTT.

This clonotype was seen ten or more times. The rearrangement uses TRBV20-1 and TRBJ2-2; no definite D call. Germline CDR1 reads DFQATT; CDR2 reads SNEGSKA (reference sequence). The CDR3 is 14 residues long. V was trimmed by 6 bases and J by 0 bases, leaving 11 bases between them. This CDR3 is CSAPSGANTGELFF. The CDR3 DNA reads as TGCAGTGCCCCTTCTGGGGCGAACACCGGGGAGCTGTTTTTT.

At least ten counts were recorded for this clonotype. This chain joins TRBV12-3 or TRBV12-4 and TRBJ1-6; D gene uncertain. The CDR3 has 14 amino acids. The V gene lost 6 bases and the J gene lost 3 bases, with 9 bases spanning the gap. The CDR3: CASRPGHYNSPLHF. As DNA, the CDR3 is TGTGCCAGCAGACCCGGCCACTATAATTCACCCCTCCACTTT.

This clonotype was detected ten times or more. V usage is TRBV20-1 and J usage is TRBJ2-7; perhaps TRBD1 as D (8 bases). CDR1 is DFQATT, CDR2 SNEGSKA, per germline (reference sequence). This CDR3 comprises 14 residues. V was trimmed by 5 bases and J by 1 base, leaving 15 bases between them. This CDR3 is CSASSGTGSYEQYF. CDR3 DNA: TGCAGTGCTTCGAGCGGGACAGGTTCCTACGAGCAGTACTTC.

This clonotype occurred many times. The chain uses TRBV7-8 and TRBJ1-2; D ambiguous. The CDR3 consists of 14 residues. Germline values: CDR1 SGHVS, CDR2 FQNEAQ. The germline V and J ends were trimmed by 1 base and 5 bases, with 11 bases remaining between them. CDR3 nucleotide sequence: TGTGCCAGCAGCTTAGTAGGAGGACTTTATGGCTACACCTTC. Amino acids: CASSLVGGLYGYTF.

Many counts were recorded for this clonotype. V and J are TRBV20-1 and TRBJ2-1, with 7 bases matching TRBD2. With 3 bases clipped from V and 5 bases from J, the junction kept 7 bases outside the gene matches. CDR1 is DFQATT, CDR2 SNEGSKA, per germline (reference sequence). The CDR3 is made up of 14 amino acids. In DNA form, the CDR3 reads TGCAGTGCTAGTCTTCCGGGAGGCCACAATGAGCAGTTCTTC. As protein: CSASLPGGHNEQFF.